This is a list of T cell receptor beta chains from one sample in a study of T cell responses to AZD1222 COVID-19 vaccine. Some clones are missing from TCRdb's copy, which holds only in-frame ones; the method was immunoSEQ multiplex PCR. The repertoire holds 100,000 or so clones, roughly nine tenths seen once, with over 35% in the top ten. This sample comprised peripheral blood, obtained 28 days after the second AZD1222 dose. Receptor source: an adult who received the AZD1222 COVID-19 vaccine. Both conserved end residues are part of each CDR3. Fields, in order: CDR3 length, clone size, D gene, V gene, J gene, CDR3 protein, CDR3 DNA. The D gene is left open where the match is weak. Expanded clones get a size class; other rows say once, few or many, or leave the size out.

cdr3_length: 15
clone_size: -
d_call: TRBD2
v_call: TRBV9
j_call: TRBJ2-2
cdr3_aa: CASTEDGGRSGELFF
cdr3_nt: TGTGCCAGCACCGAAGATGGCGGGAGGTCAGGGGAGCTGTTTTTT

cdr3_length: 14
clone_size: -
d_call: -
v_call: TRBV19
j_call: TRBJ1-5
cdr3_aa: CASSMVGGNQPQHF
cdr3_nt: TGTGCCAGTAGTATGGTCGGTGGCAATCAGCCCCAGCATTTT

cdr3_length: 15
clone_size: -
d_call: TRBD1
v_call: TRBV3-1/TRBV3-2
j_call: TRBJ2-7
cdr3_aa: CASSPRTGGHYEQYF
cdr3_nt: TGTGCCAGCAGCCCACGGACAGGGGGCCATTACGAGCAGTACTTC

cdr3_length: 15
clone_size: few
d_call: -
v_call: TRBV7-2
j_call: TRBJ2-1
cdr3_aa: CASSLISGSYNEQFF
cdr3_nt: TGTGCCAGCAGCCTAATTAGCGGCTCCTACAATGAGCAGTTCTTC

cdr3_length: 14
clone_size: -
d_call: -
v_call: TRBV28
j_call: TRBJ1-1
cdr3_aa: CASSLLNGAGVAFF
cdr3_nt: TGTGCCAGCAGTTTATTAAATGGTGCAGGGGTTGCTTTCTTT

cdr3_length: 13
clone_size: -
d_call: -
v_call: TRBV5-1
j_call: TRBJ2-7
cdr3_aa: CASSPEAPYEQYF
cdr3_nt: TGCGCCAGCAGCCCGGAGGCCCCCTACGAGCAGTACTTC

cdr3_length: 24
clone_size: -
d_call: TRBD2
v_call: TRBV5-1
j_call: TRBJ2-6
cdr3_aa: CASSLGPLIPGLAGVFSGANVLTF
cdr3_nt: TGCGCCAGCAGCTTGGGCCCCCTTATACCGGGACTAGCGGGAGTATTCTCTGGGGCCAACGTCCTGACTTTC

cdr3_length: 13
clone_size: once
d_call: -
v_call: TRBV29-1
j_call: TRBJ2-1
cdr3_aa: CSVDGGPYNEQFF
cdr3_nt: TGCAGCGTTGACGGCGGGCCCTACAATGAGCAGTTCTTC

cdr3_length: 14
clone_size: -
d_call: -
v_call: TRBV14
j_call: TRBJ2-5
cdr3_aa: CASSYRALQETQYF
cdr3_nt: TGTGCCAGCAGCTATAGGGCCCTCCAAGAGACCCAGTACTTC

cdr3_length: 13
clone_size: -
d_call: -
v_call: TRBV10-3
j_call: TRBJ1-2
cdr3_aa: CAISPDGNYGYTF
cdr3_nt: TGTGCCATCAGTCCGGACGGCAACTATGGCTACACCTTC

cdr3_length: 15
clone_size: once
d_call: TRBD2
v_call: TRBV9
j_call: TRBJ2-1
cdr3_aa: CASSLTSGSFNEQFF
cdr3_nt: TGTGCCAGCAGCTTGACTAGCGGGAGTTTCAATGAGCAGTTCTTC

cdr3_length: 17
clone_size: -
d_call: TRBD1
v_call: TRBV24-1
j_call: TRBJ2-7
cdr3_aa: CATSDGGQAGAPLEQYF
cdr3_nt: TGTGCCACCAGTGATGGGGGACAGGCTGGCGCCCCTCTCGAGCAGTACTTC

cdr3_length: 14
clone_size: -
d_call: -
v_call: TRBV7-9
j_call: TRBJ1-6
cdr3_aa: CASSSETRGVPLHF
cdr3_nt: TGTGCCAGCAGCTCCGAGACCCGGGGGGTCCCCCTCCACTTT

cdr3_length: 14
clone_size: -
d_call: -
v_call: TRBV7-9
j_call: TRBJ2-2
cdr3_aa: CASSYRAYTGELFF
cdr3_nt: TGTGCCAGCAGTTACAGGGCCTACACCGGGGAGCTGTTTTTT

cdr3_length: 14
clone_size: -
d_call: -
v_call: TRBV18
j_call: TRBJ1-2
cdr3_aa: CASSPQSDGFGYTF
cdr3_nt: TGTGCCAGCTCACCACAGAGCGACGGGTTCGGCTACACCTTC

cdr3_length: 14
clone_size: -
d_call: TRBD2
v_call: TRBV7-2
j_call: TRBJ2-1
cdr3_aa: CASSLGREGREQFF
cdr3_nt: TGTGCCAGCAGCTTAGGGCGGGAGGGCCGTGAGCAGTTCTTC

cdr3_length: 15
clone_size: -
d_call: TRBD1
v_call: TRBV5-1
j_call: TRBJ2-7
cdr3_aa: CASRPPGTGGFEQYF
cdr3_nt: TGCGCCAGCAGACCTCCCGGGACAGGGGGTTTCGAGCAGTACTTC

cdr3_length: 14
clone_size: few
d_call: TRBD2
v_call: TRBV28
j_call: TRBJ2-7
cdr3_aa: CASTSGTGYYEQYF
cdr3_nt: TGTGCCAGCACTAGCGGGACGGGGTACTACGAGCAGTACTTC

cdr3_length: 13
clone_size: -
d_call: TRBD2
v_call: TRBV7-2
j_call: TRBJ2-3
cdr3_aa: CASILAGEGTQYF
cdr3_nt: TGTGCCAGCATACTAGCGGGAGAGGGTACGCAGTATTTT

cdr3_length: 16
clone_size: -
d_call: -
v_call: TRBV28
j_call: TRBJ2-1
cdr3_aa: CASSLGAWSSYNEQFF
cdr3_nt: TGTGCCAGCAGTTTGGGTGCCTGGAGCTCCTACAATGAGCAGTTCTTC

cdr3_length: 14
clone_size: -
d_call: -
v_call: TRBV19
j_call: TRBJ1-2
cdr3_aa: CASSIREKGRGYTF
cdr3_nt: TGTGCCAGTAGTATACGGGAAAAGGGCCGGGGCTACACCTTC

cdr3_length: 15
clone_size: -
d_call: TRBD2
v_call: TRBV14
j_call: TRBJ2-3
cdr3_aa: CASSRGSGRWDTQYF
cdr3_nt: TGTGCCAGCAGCCGTGGTAGCGGGAGGTGGGATACGCAGTATTTT

cdr3_length: 11
clone_size: once
d_call: -
v_call: TRBV20-1
j_call: TRBJ1-2
cdr3_aa: CSASDGDGYTF
cdr3_nt: TGCAGTGCCTCGGACGGAGATGGCTACACCTTC

cdr3_length: 16
clone_size: -
d_call: TRBD1
v_call: TRBV7-9
j_call: TRBJ1-1
cdr3_aa: CASSFPGQGVNTEAFF
cdr3_nt: TGTGCCAGCAGCTTTCCGGGACAGGGCGTGAACACTGAAGCTTTCTTT

cdr3_length: 15
clone_size: -
d_call: -
v_call: TRBV21-1
j_call: TRBJ1-1
cdr3_aa: CASSKQDRGNTEAFF
cdr3_nt: TGTGCCAGCAGCAAACAGGACAGGGGGAACACTGAAGCTTTCTTT

cdr3_length: 15
clone_size: -
d_call: -
v_call: TRBV28
j_call: TRBJ1-5
cdr3_aa: CASRGPLASNQPQHF
cdr3_nt: TGTGCCAGCAGGGGACCTCTAGCTAGCAATCAGCCCCAGCATTTT

cdr3_length: 13
clone_size: -
d_call: -
v_call: TRBV27
j_call: TRBJ1-6
cdr3_aa: CASRTAYNSPLHF
cdr3_nt: TGTGCCTCCCGGACAGCCTATAATTCACCCCTCCACTTT

cdr3_length: 17
clone_size: -
d_call: TRBD1
v_call: TRBV27
j_call: TRBJ1-2
cdr3_aa: CASSRLNRGSSNYGYTF
cdr3_nt: TGTGCCAGCAGTCGCTTGAACAGGGGCAGCAGCAACTATGGCTACACCTTC

cdr3_length: 17
clone_size: -
d_call: -
v_call: TRBV10-3
j_call: TRBJ2-1
cdr3_aa: CATWTGKGSGIGNEQFF
cdr3_nt: TGTGCCACCTGGACAGGGAAAGGTAGCGGGATAGGGAATGAGCAGTTCTTC

cdr3_length: 15
clone_size: -
d_call: -
v_call: TRBV19
j_call: TRBJ1-5
cdr3_aa: CASSIERISNQPQHF
cdr3_nt: TGTGCCAGTAGTATAGAGAGGATCAGCAATCAGCCCCAGCATTTT

cdr3_length: 15
clone_size: -
d_call: -
v_call: TRBV9
j_call: TRBJ1-5
cdr3_aa: CASSVGGYQNQPQHF
cdr3_nt: TGTGCCAGCAGCGTCGGGGGATACCAAAATCAGCCCCAGCATTTT

cdr3_length: 15
clone_size: -
d_call: -
v_call: TRBV7-2
j_call: TRBJ2-7
cdr3_aa: CASSSRGYRPSEQYF
cdr3_nt: TGTGCCAGCAGCTCAAGAGGGTACAGGCCATCCGAGCAGTACTTC

cdr3_length: 19
clone_size: -
d_call: -
v_call: TRBV11-3
j_call: TRBJ2-1
cdr3_aa: CASSLRGGGAGITYNEQFF
cdr3_nt: TGTGCCAGCAGCTTGAGGGGAGGGGGCGCAGGTATCACCTACAATGAGCAGTTCTTC

cdr3_length: 15
clone_size: few
d_call: -
v_call: TRBV7-6
j_call: TRBJ2-7
cdr3_aa: CASSLYGASSYEQYF
cdr3_nt: TGTGCCAGCAGCTTATACGGGGCCAGCTCCTACGAGCAGTACTTC

cdr3_length: 15
clone_size: -
d_call: -
v_call: TRBV7-9
j_call: TRBJ2-7
cdr3_aa: CASSFPGPKAYEQYF
cdr3_nt: TGTGCCAGCAGCTTTCCCGGGCCAAAAGCCTACGAGCAGTACTTC

cdr3_length: 13
clone_size: -
d_call: -
v_call: TRBV24-1
j_call: TRBJ1-5
cdr3_aa: CATSAGDNQPQHF
cdr3_nt: TGTGCCACCAGTGCAGGGGACAATCAGCCCCAGCATTTT

cdr3_length: 15
clone_size: -
d_call: -
v_call: TRBV6-4
j_call: TRBJ2-5
cdr3_aa: CASRRWDRQGETQYF
cdr3_nt: TGTGCCAGCAGACGATGGGACCGCCAAGGGGAGACCCAGTACTTC

cdr3_length: 17
clone_size: -
d_call: TRBD2
v_call: TRBV5-6
j_call: TRBJ2-7
cdr3_aa: CASSLSALSGRSYEQYF
cdr3_nt: TGTGCCAGCAGCCTCTCCGCCCTCAGCGGGAGGTCCTACGAGCAGTACTTC

cdr3_length: 16
clone_size: -
d_call: -
v_call: TRBV19
j_call: TRBJ2-7
cdr3_aa: CASSPAGGPTSYEQYF
cdr3_nt: TGTGCCAGTAGTCCGGCCGGGGGGCCTACATCCTACGAGCAGTACTTC

cdr3_length: 13
clone_size: -
d_call: -
v_call: TRBV29-1
j_call: TRBJ2-2
cdr3_aa: CSVDRANTGELFF
cdr3_nt: TGCAGCGTTGACAGAGCGAACACCGGGGAGCTGTTTTTT

cdr3_length: 13
clone_size: -
d_call: -
v_call: TRBV14
j_call: TRBJ1-1
cdr3_aa: CASSQYRNTEAFF
cdr3_nt: TGTGCCAGCAGCCAATACAGGAACACTGAAGCTTTCTTT

cdr3_length: 16
clone_size: -
d_call: TRBD2
v_call: TRBV4-1
j_call: TRBJ2-1
cdr3_aa: CASSPAGASGRAGQFF
cdr3_nt: TGCGCCAGCAGCCCCGCAGGGGCTAGCGGGAGGGCCGGGCAGTTCTTC

cdr3_length: 20
clone_size: -
d_call: TRBD2
v_call: TRBV3-1/TRBV3-2
j_call: TRBJ2-7
cdr3_aa: CASSQWLAGGTRILTYEQYF
cdr3_nt: TGTGCCAGCAGCCAATGGCTAGCGGGAGGAACCCGCATTCTTACCTACGAGCAGTACTTC

cdr3_length: 14
clone_size: -
d_call: -
v_call: TRBV6-5
j_call: TRBJ2-7
cdr3_aa: CASSTRDSAYEQYF
cdr3_nt: TGTGCCAGCAGTACTAGGGACTCCGCCTACGAGCAGTACTTC

cdr3_length: 14
clone_size: -
d_call: -
v_call: TRBV27
j_call: TRBJ2-3
cdr3_aa: CASSPRVSTDTQYF
cdr3_nt: TGTGCCAGCAGCCCTAGAGTCAGCACAGATACGCAGTATTTT